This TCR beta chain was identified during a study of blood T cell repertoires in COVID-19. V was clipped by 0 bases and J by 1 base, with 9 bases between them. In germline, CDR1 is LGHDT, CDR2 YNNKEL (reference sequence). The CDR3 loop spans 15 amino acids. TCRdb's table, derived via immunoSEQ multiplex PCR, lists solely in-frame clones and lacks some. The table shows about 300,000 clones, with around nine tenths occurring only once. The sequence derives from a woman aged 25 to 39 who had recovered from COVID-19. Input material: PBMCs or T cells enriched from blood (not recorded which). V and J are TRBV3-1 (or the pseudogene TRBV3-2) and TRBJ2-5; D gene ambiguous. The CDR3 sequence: CASSQEVRVQETQYF. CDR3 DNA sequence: TGTGCCAGCAGCCAAGAAGTCCGGGTCCAAGAGACCCAGTACTTC.